Listed below are T cell receptor beta chains from one sample, sequenced in a study of blood T cell repertoires in COVID-19. The method was immunoSEQ multiplex PCR; TCRdb's version includes in-frame clones alone and lacks a portion of them. The sample consists of under 550,000 clones, about 87% of them appearing once. The specimen sequenced was peripheral blood. The receptors originated from a man younger than 35 with COVID-19, enrolled during active disease. CDR3s include the opening cysteine and the closing phenylalanine or tryptophan. The D gene is left open where the match is weak. Where a row states a size, it is once, few, many or the class of an expanded clone; other rows omit it.

D	size	V	J	length	DNA	CDR3
NA	NA	TRBV6-1	TRBJ2-6	17	TGTGCCAGCAGTGAGAGAGGAGGGCACTCTGGGGCCAACGTCCTGACTTTC	CASSERGGHSGANVLTF
TRBD1	NA	TRBV7-9	TRBJ1-2	15	TGTGCCAGCAGCCCCAGACAGGGGCAGCTTTATGGCTACACCTTC	CASSPRQGQLYGYTF
NA	NA	TRBV4-1	TRBJ1-2	15	TGCGCCAGCACCCCGGGGGGCCAGGGTAGCTATGGCTACACCTTC	CASTPGGQGSYGYTF
NA	NA	TRBV5-5	TRBJ2-1	19	TGTGCCAGCAGCTTGGGGCGTGGGGGGAGAGGGTCTCGGGACAATGAGCAGTTCTTC	CASSLGRGGRGSRDNEQFF
TRBD1	NA	TRBV24-1	TRBJ2-3	13	TGTGCCACCGCTACAGGGGGCACAGATACGCAGTATTTT	CATATGGTDTQYF
TRBD2	NA	TRBV5-8	TRBJ2-5	12	TGTGCCAGCACCTGGGAGGGCGAGACCCAGTACTTC	CASTWEGETQYF
NA	NA	TRBV4-2	TRBJ2-7	15	TGTGCCAGCAGCCAATCACAGGGCAATCGTGACGAGCAGTACTTC	CASSQSQGNRDEQYF
NA	NA	TRBV9	TRBJ2-7	14	TGTGCCAGCAGCGTAGGGGAGATTGGCTACGAGCAGTACTTC	CASSVGEIGYEQYF
NA	once	TRBV3-1/TRBV3-2	TRBJ1-2	17	TGTGCCAGCAGCCAAGAGCCGGCGGAAAGGGGGATCTATGGCTACACCTTC	CASSQEPAERGIYGYTF
NA	NA	TRBV9	TRBJ2-2	14	TGTGCCAGCAGCGTAAAAGGCGCAGGCGGGGAGCTGTTTTTT	CASSVKGAGGELFF
TRBD1	NA	TRBV7-9	TRBJ2-1	16	TGTGCCAGCAGCCACGGGACAGCGTTAGAAGACAATGAGCAGTTCTTC	CASSHGTALEDNEQFF
TRBD2	NA	TRBV7-2	TRBJ2-5	14	TGTGCCAGCAGCTTAGTCAGCGGGGGGGAGACCCAGTACTTC	CASSLVSGGETQYF
NA	NA	TRBV19	TRBJ2-7	16	TGTGCCAGTAGTATAGTTGCGTCAGGGGTCGGGTACGAGCAGTACTTC	CASSIVASGVGYEQYF
NA	NA	TRBV6-5	TRBJ2-7	11	TGTGCCAGCAGTTTACGGGGGGAGCAGTACTTC	CASSLRGEQYF
NA	NA	TRBV7-9	TRBJ2-1	15	TGTGCCAGCAGCTTAGGTAGCAGAGAGGACAATGAGCAGTTCTTC	CASSLGSREDNEQFF
NA	NA	TRBV14	TRBJ2-6	16	TGTGCCAGCAGCCAAGCGAGGATAGGCGGGGCCAACGTCCTGACTTTC	CASSQARIGGANVLTF
TRBD1	NA	TRBV7-8	TRBJ2-7	16	TGTGCCAGCAGCTACTCGGACAGGGAGGTAGAATACGAGCAGTACTTC	CASSYSDREVEYEQYF
TRBD2	NA	TRBV13	TRBJ2-1	15	TGTGCCAGCAGCTTAGAGCGGGGAACCTACAATGAGCAGTTCTTC	CASSLERGTYNEQFF
TRBD1	few	TRBV7-9	TRBJ2-2	16	TGTGCCAGCAGCTCGTCCGGGACAGGGGAAGGCGGGGAGCTGTTTTTT	CASSSSGTGEGGELFF
NA	NA	TRBV21-1	TRBJ2-3	17	TGTGCCAGCAGCAAAATTGGAGACAGGAATAGCACAGATACGCAGTATTTT	CASSKIGDRNSTDTQYF
NA	NA	TRBV7-2	TRBJ2-7	13	TGTGCCAGCAGCTTAGACCGGGCCTACGAGCAGTACTTC	CASSLDRAYEQYF
TRBD1	NA	TRBV5-1	TRBJ1-1	14	TGCGCCAGCAGCCTGGGGACAGGGGCTTTTGAAGCTTTCTTT	CASSLGTGAFEAFF
NA	NA	TRBV7-9	TRBJ1-2	14	TGTGCCAGCAGCTTAGGACAGACTAACTATGGCTACACCTTC	CASSLGQTNYGYTF
TRBD2	NA	TRBV11-2	TRBJ2-3	15	TGTGCCAGCAGCTTGGCGGGAGGGCGGACAGATACGCAGTATTTT	CASSLAGGRTDTQYF
NA	NA	TRBV11-2	TRBJ2-5	14	TGTGCCAGCAGCTCTCACCGGGGTTGGGAGACCCAGTACTTC	CASSSHRGWETQYF
NA	NA	TRBV6-5	TRBJ2-1	14	TGTGCCAGCAGCTTCTCGGGAGCCTACAATGAGCAGTTCTTC	CASSFSGAYNEQFF
TRBD1	NA	TRBV9	TRBJ2-3	14	TGTGCCAGCAGCGACATGCAGGGGGCGAATACGCAGTATTTT	CASSDMQGANTQYF
NA	NA	TRBV4-1	TRBJ2-7	15	TGCGCCAGCAGCCATTGGGGCCGGAGCTCCTACGAGCAGTACTTC	CASSHWGRSSYEQYF
NA	once	TRBV5-1	TRBJ2-2	15	TGCGCCAGCAGCTTGGGACTTCGGGACACCGGGGAGCTGTTTTTT	CASSLGLRDTGELFF
NA	NA	TRBV7-9	TRBJ2-6	18	TGTGCCAGCAGCAAATTTCGGGGATCGATCGCTGGGGCCAACGTCCTGACTTTC	CASSKFRGSIAGANVLTF
TRBD1	NA	TRBV9	TRBJ2-1	16	TGTGCCAGCAGCGTAAATAAGGGGGCCGGGATGAATGAGCAGTTCTTC	CASSVNKGAGMNEQFF
NA	NA	TRBV15	TRBJ1-2	13	TGTGCCACCAGCCCCGACACCTACTATGGCTACACCTTC	CATSPDTYYGYTF
NA	NA	TRBV18	TRBJ2-4	16	TGTGCCAGCTCTTTCCAACGGACAGTAACCAAAAACATTCAGTACTTC	CASSFQRTVTKNIQYF
NA	NA	TRBV7-6	TRBJ2-2	13	TGTGCCAGCAGCAACTCCCACACCGGGGAGCTGTTTTTT	CASSNSHTGELFF
NA	once	TRBV6-6	TRBJ1-3	15	TGTGCCAGCAGTTACTCGGGAGGTGGTGGAAACACCATATATTTT	CASSYSGGGGNTIYF
TRBD1	NA	TRBV7-9	TRBJ1-1	15	TGTGCCAGCAGCCCCCCGGACAGGGGGTTCACTGAAGCTTTCTTT	CASSPPDRGFTEAFF
NA	NA	TRBV13	TRBJ2-2	16	TGTGCCAGCAGCTTAGGCCATGGAGGGCGCACCGGGGAGCTGTTTTTT	CASSLGHGGRTGELFF
TRBD2	NA	TRBV2	TRBJ2-5	16	TGTGCCAGCAGACTAGCGGGGGGTCGAGTCTGGGAGACCCAGTACTTC	CASRLAGGRVWETQYF
TRBD2	NA	TRBV7-9	TRBJ2-3	15	TGTGCCAGCAGCTGGGCAGCGGGGCGCACAGATACGCAGTATTTT	CASSWAAGRTDTQYF
NA	NA	TRBV14	TRBJ2-2	17	TGTGCCAGCAGCCAAGGCTGGGCGGGGGCCAACACCGGGGAGCTGTTTTTT	CASSQGWAGANTGELFF
TRBD2	NA	TRBV5-4	TRBJ2-1	15	TGTGCCAGCAGCTCTAGCGGAAGCTCCTACAATGAGCAGTTCTTC	CASSSSGSSYNEQFF
NA	NA	TRBV18	TRBJ1-1	16	TGTGCCAGCTCGTCGGAGGTCGGGAGTGTGAACACTGAAGCTTTCTTT	CASSSEVGSVNTEAFF
TRBD2	NA	TRBV4-2	TRBJ2-7	16	TGTGCCAGCAGCCCAGAGCGGGAACTAGCAAACCACGAGCAGTACTTC	CASSPERELANHEQYF
NA	once	TRBV3-1/TRBV3-2	TRBJ2-5	14	TGTGCCAGCAGCCATTTGTCAGGGAAAGAGACCCAGTACTTC	CASSHLSGKETQYF
TRBD2	NA	TRBV6-2/TRBV6-3	TRBJ2-3	20	TGTGCCAGCAGTTCTAACCGCCGACTAGCGGGGGGGTATAGCACAGATACGCAGTATTTT	CASSSNRRLAGGYSTDTQYF
TRBD2	NA	TRBV19	TRBJ2-1	17	TGTGCCAGTAGCAAAACCCGGACTAGCGGGGATGACAATGAGCAGTTCTTC	CASSKTRTSGDDNEQFF
TRBD2	NA	TRBV2	TRBJ2-1	16	TGTGCCAGCACTCCCGGGAGGGGGGGGCTCTGGAATGAGCAGTTCTTC	CASTPGRGGLWNEQFF
NA	NA	TRBV4-1	TRBJ2-2	13	TGCGCCAGCAGCCAATACTCTGCCGGGGAGCTGTTTTTT	CASSQYSAGELFF
NA	NA	TRBV7-9	TRBJ2-5	15	TGTGCCAGCAGCGCCGGAAGCGTGGGTCAAGAGACCCAGTACTTC	CASSAGSVGQETQYF
TRBD1	NA	TRBV7-9	TRBJ2-7	14	TGTGCCAGCAGCTCCCGACAGGGCCCCTACGAGCAGTACTTC	CASSSRQGPYEQYF
TRBD1	once	TRBV10-2	TRBJ2-7	13	TGCGCCACTGAAACGGACAGGGTCCACGAGCAGTACTTC	CATETDRVHEQYF
NA	NA	TRBV7-2	TRBJ1-1	11	TGTGCCAGCAGCCCGAGGAATGAAGCTTTCTTT	CASSPRNEAFF
TRBD1	NA	TRBV7-2	TRBJ1-6	15	TGTGCCAGCAGGAGTGCAGGGGGCTATAATTCACCCCTCCACTTT	CASRSAGGYNSPLHF
NA	NA	TRBV6-5	TRBJ1-1	15	TGTGCCAGTCGGTTCGGCAGGGTGACTAACACTGAAGCTTTCTTT	CASRFGRVTNTEAFF
NA	NA	TRBV10-1	TRBJ1-2	14	TGCGCCAGCAGTCAAGACAGGAAAGGTGACGGCTACACCTTC	CASSQDRKGDGYTF
TRBD2	NA	TRBV12-3/TRBV12-4	TRBJ2-7	13	TGTGCCAGCAGTCGCGGGGGGGCCTACGAGCAGTACTTC	CASSRGGAYEQYF
NA	NA	TRBV10-3	TRBJ1-1	13	TGTGCCATCAGACCCAGGGAGGGGACTGAAGCTTTCTTT	CAIRPREGTEAFF
NA	once	TRBV27	TRBJ2-7	14	TGTGCCAGCATCCAGGGGCGGTCTGCCTACGAGCAGTACTTC	CASIQGRSAYEQYF
NA	NA	TRBV4-1	TRBJ1-2	15	TGCGCCAGCAGCCAAGGGACGGACTTTCTGTATGGCTACACCTTC	CASSQGTDFLYGYTF